Below, one T cell receptor beta chain is given with its context. The V and J ends lost 6 bases and 8 bases respectively, with 17 bases between them. In germline, CDR1 is MDHEN, CDR2 SYDVKM. The CDR3 length is 14 residues. Each patient with chemo-refractory metastatic non-small-cell lung cancer was treated with focal radiation plus CTLA-4 blockade using ipilimumab. This sample is drawn from a study of radiotherapy plus CTLA-4 blockade in lung cancer. Study-wide background: Objective responses were seen in over 15% of patients, disease control in approximately 29%.

The data were produced by immunoSEQ multiplex PCR, yet TCRdb's version contains in-frame clones alone and is incomplete. The sample lists about 59,000 clones; approximately 82% were seen once. The sequences come from peripheral blood, collected from a patient treated with radiotherapy plus ipilimumab. The receptor's source is a human donor with non-small cell lung cancer whose response to radiotherapy plus ipilimumab could not be evaluated. This chain links TRBV28 with TRBJ1-3, with a tentative D call TRBD1 (6 bases). The DNA of the CDR3 is TGTGCCAGCAGACCACGGGGGGCGGAGGACACCATATATTTT. It is translated as CASRPRGAEDTIYF.